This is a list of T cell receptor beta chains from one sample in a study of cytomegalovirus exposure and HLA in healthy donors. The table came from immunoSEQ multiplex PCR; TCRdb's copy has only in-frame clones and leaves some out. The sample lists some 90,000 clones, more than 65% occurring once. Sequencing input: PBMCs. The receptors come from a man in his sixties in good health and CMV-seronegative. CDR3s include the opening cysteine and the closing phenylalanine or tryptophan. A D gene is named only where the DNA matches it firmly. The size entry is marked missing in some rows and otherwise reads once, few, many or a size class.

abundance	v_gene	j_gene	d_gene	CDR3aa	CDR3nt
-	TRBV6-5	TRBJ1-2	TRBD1	CASTQGVGGYTF	TGTGCCAGCACTCAGGGGGTAGGTGGCTACACCTTC
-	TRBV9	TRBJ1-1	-	CASSVDPGSVENTEAFF	TGTGCCAGCAGCGTAGATCCAGGGTCGGTGGAAAACACTGAAGCTTTCTTT
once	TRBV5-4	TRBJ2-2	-	CASTPGGVISNTGELFF	TGTGCCAGCACTCCCGGGGGAGTGATCTCGAACACCGGGGAGCTGTTTTTT
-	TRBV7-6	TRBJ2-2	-	CASSARLWSTSRGGELFF	TGTGCCAGCAGCGCGCGCCTCTGGTCGACTAGCAGGGGCGGGGAGCTGTTTTTT
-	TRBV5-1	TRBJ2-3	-	CASSLAGTPSTDTQYF	TGCGCCAGCAGCTTGGCTGGGACACCGAGCACAGATACGCAGTATTTT
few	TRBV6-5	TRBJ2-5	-	CASMDSQETQYF	TGTGCCAGCATGGACAGCCAAGAGACCCAGTACTTC
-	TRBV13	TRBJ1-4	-	CASSLDRGKLFF	TGTGCCAGCAGCTTGGACCGGGGGAAACTGTTTTTT
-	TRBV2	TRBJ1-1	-	CATRGTEAFF	TGTGCCACACGGGGCACTGAAGCTTTCTTT
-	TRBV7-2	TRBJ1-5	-	CASSLASGESNQPQHF	TGTGCCAGCAGCTTAGCTTCCGGAGAGAGCAATCAGCCCCAGCATTTT
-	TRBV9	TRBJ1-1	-	CASSVAEGTEAFF	TGTGCCAGCAGCGTAGCCGAGGGCACTGAAGCTTTCTTT
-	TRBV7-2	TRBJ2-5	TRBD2	CASSEGASGGTQYF	TGTGCCAGCAGTGAGGGGGCTAGCGGGGGGACCCAGTACTTC
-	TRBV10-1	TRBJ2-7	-	CASSETREYEQYF	TGCGCCAGCAGTGAGACTAGAGAGTACGAGCAGTACTTC
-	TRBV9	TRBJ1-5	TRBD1	CASSVTGGNQPQHF	TGTGCCAGCAGCGTGACAGGGGGCAATCAGCCCCAGCATTTT
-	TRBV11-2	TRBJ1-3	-	CASSPPSGTTGNTIYF	TGTGCCAGCAGCCCCCCGAGCGGGACAACTGGAAACACCATATATTTT
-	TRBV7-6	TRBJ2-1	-	CASSLAPGNNEQFF	TGTGCCAGCAGCTTAGCCCCGGGTAACAATGAGCAGTTCTTC
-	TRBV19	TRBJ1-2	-	CATWDTNYGYTF	TGTGCCACATGGGACACGAACTATGGCTACACCTTC
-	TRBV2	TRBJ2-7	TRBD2	CASRRGDYEQYF	TGTGCCAGTCGTCGGGGGGACTACGAGCAGTACTTC
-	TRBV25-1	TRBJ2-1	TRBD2	CASSPRTSGTLNEQFF	TGTGCCAGCAGTCCCAGGACTAGCGGGACTTTAAATGAGCAGTTCTTC
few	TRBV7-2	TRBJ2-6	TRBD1	CASSLTGGAVGANVLTF	TGTGCCAGCAGCCTGACAGGGGGCGCGGTTGGGGCCAACGTCCTGACTTTC
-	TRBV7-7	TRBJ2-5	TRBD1	CASSPGGSLEETQYF	TGTGCCAGCAGCCCAGGGGGAAGTTTGGAAGAGACCCAGTACTTC
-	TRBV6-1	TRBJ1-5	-	CASSEGWAGNQPQHF	TGTGCCAGCAGTGAAGGATGGGCAGGGAATCAGCCCCAGCATTTT
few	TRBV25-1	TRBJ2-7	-	CASRQTDLYEQYF	TGTGCCAGCAGGCAGACAGACCTCTACGAGCAGTACTTC
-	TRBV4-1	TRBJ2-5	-	CASSLGQGTLEETQYF	TGCGCCAGCAGCCTAGGGCAGGGGACCTTGGAAGAGACCCAGTACTTC
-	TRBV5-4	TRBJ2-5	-	CASSSQGLQETQYF	TGTGCCAGCAGCTCACAGGGATTACAAGAGACCCAGTACTTC
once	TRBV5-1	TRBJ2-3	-	CASSQGGSDTQYF	TGCGCCAGCAGTCAGGGGGGTTCAGATACGCAGTATTTT
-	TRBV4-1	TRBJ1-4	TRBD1	CASSLDPGQGGEKLFF	TGCGCCAGCAGCCTCGATCCGGGACAGGGTGGTGAAAAACTGTTTTTT
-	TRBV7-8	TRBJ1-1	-	CASSLGGDTEAFF	TGTGCCAGCAGTCTAGGGGGGGACACTGAAGCTTTCTTT
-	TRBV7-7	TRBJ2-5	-	CASSLYGAQETQYF	TGTGCCAGCAGCTTATATGGGGCTCAAGAGACCCAGTACTTC
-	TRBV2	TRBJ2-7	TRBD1	CASIRQGAGEQYF	TGTGCCAGCATACGACAGGGAGCCGGCGAGCAGTACTTC
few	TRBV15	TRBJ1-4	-	CATSRDRQVPAEKLFF	TGTGCCACCAGCAGAGACCGTCAGGTTCCGGCCGAAAAACTGTTTTTT
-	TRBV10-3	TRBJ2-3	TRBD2	CAISEVAGGSSSTDTQYF	TGTGCCATCAGTGAAGTAGCGGGGGGGTCCTCTAGCACAGATACGCAGTATTTT
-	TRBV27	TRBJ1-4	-	CASGAGRDEKLFF	TGTGCCAGCGGTGCCGGGAGGGATGAAAAACTGTTTTTT
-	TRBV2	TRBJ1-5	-	CASSPTSQPQHF	TGTGCCAGCAGCCCAACTTCGCAGCCCCAGCATTTT
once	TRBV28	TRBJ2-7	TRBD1	CASSHRQGKGEQYF	TGTGCCAGCAGTCACAGACAGGGGAAGGGCGAGCAGTACTTC
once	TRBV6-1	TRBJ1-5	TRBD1	CASSGFGTGRGGNQPQHF	TGTGCCAGCAGTGGCTTTGGGACAGGGCGAGGCGGCAATCAGCCCCAGCATTTT
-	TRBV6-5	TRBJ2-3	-	CASTAERTDTQYF	TGTGCCAGCACCGCGGAGCGCACAGATACGCAGTATTTT
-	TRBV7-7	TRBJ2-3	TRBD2	CASSSMPYTSGSSDTQYF	TGTGCCAGCAGCTCTATGCCCTATACTAGCGGGAGCTCAGATACGCAGTATTTT
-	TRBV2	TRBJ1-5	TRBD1	CASSRTGDGNQPQHF	TGTGCCAGCAGCCGAACAGGGGACGGCAATCAGCCCCAGCATTTT
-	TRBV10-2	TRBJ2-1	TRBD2	CASSRGGLAGGPLGLDEQFF	TGCGCCAGCAGCCGGGGGGGACTAGCGGGGGGGCCGCTAGGTTTGGATGAGCAGTTCTTC
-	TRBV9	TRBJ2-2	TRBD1	CASSTRTGQTGELFF	TGTGCCAGCAGCACCCGGACAGGGCAAACCGGGGAGCTGTTTTTT
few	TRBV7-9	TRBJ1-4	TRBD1	CASSSRQGSNEKLFF	TGTGCCAGCAGCTCACGACAGGGTTCTAATGAAAAACTGTTTTTT
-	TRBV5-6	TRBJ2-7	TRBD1	CASSSDRGPSSYEQYF	TGTGCCAGCAGTTCGGACAGGGGACCTTCCTCCTACGAGCAGTACTTC
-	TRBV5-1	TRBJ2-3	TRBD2	CASSSGTTGRDTQYF	TGCGCCAGCAGCTCCGGGACTACGGGGAGAGATACGCAGTATTTT
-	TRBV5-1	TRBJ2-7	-	CASSTRQASSYEQYF	TGCGCCAGCAGCACGAGACAGGCTAGCTCCTACGAGCAGTACTTC
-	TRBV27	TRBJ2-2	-	CASSLSQGSGELFF	TGTGCCAGCAGTTTATCTCAGGGGTCCGGGGAGCTGTTTTTT
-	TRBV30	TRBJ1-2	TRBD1	CAWSPGQGGKGYTF	TGTGCCTGGAGTCCGGGACAGGGAGGAAAGGGCTACACCTTC
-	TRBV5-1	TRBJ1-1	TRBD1	CASSQGQGLITEAFF	TGCGCCAGCAGTCAGGGACAGGGGTTGATCACTGAAGCTTTCTTT
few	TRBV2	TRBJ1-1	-	CASRVQASNTEAFF	TGTGCCAGCAGAGTACAGGCTTCGAACACTGAAGCTTTCTTT
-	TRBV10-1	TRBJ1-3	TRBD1	CASSEDRAIGNTIYF	TGCGCCAGCAGTGAAGACAGGGCAATTGGAAACACCATATATTTT
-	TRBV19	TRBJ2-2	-	CASSIEHNTGELFF	TGTGCCAGTAGTATAGAACATAACACCGGGGAGCTGTTTTTT
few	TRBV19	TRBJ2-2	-	CASSSRLGELFF	TGTGCCAGTAGTTCGAGACTCGGGGAGCTGTTTTTT
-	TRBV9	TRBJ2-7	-	CASSPSGDSYEQYF	TGTGCCAGCAGCCCCTCAGGTGACTCCTACGAGCAGTACTTC
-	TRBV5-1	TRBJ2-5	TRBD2	CASSSRLAGAIQETQYF	TGCGCCAGCAGCTCCCGTCTAGCGGGGGCGATCCAAGAGACCCAGTACTTC
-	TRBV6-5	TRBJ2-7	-	CASSPQTGIYEQYF	TGTGCCAGCAGTCCCCAGACAGGCATCTACGAGCAGTACTTC
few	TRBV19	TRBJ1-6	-	CASSIRVDNSPLHF	TGTGCCAGTAGTATCAGGGTGGATAATTCACCCCTCCACTTT
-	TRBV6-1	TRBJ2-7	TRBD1	CASTTGTGAYEQYF	TGTGCCAGCACAACCGGGACAGGGGCTTACGAGCAGTACTTC
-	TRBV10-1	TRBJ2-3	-	CASQDSTDTQYF	TGCGCCAGCCAGGATTCCACAGATACGCAGTATTTT
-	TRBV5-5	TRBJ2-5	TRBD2	CASSSAAASGYQETQYF	TGTGCCAGCAGCTCGGCCGCGGCTAGCGGATACCAAGAGACCCAGTACTTC
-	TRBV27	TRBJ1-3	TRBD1	CASSPLDRGDTIYF	TGTGCCAGCAGTCCACTTGACAGGGGAGACACCATATATTTT
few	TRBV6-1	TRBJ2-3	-	CASSGMRGLSTDTQYF	TGTGCCAGCAGTGGAATGCGTGGACTTAGCACAGATACGCAGTATTTT